This T cell receptor (beta chain) was captured by sequencing in a study of brain T cells in children with intractable seizures. Repertoires were generated with immunoSEQ multiplex PCR, while TCRdb's copy carries only in-frame clones and drops some. The data hold about 20,000 clones, with 94% observed a single time. The sample holds a few counts of this clone. The CDR3 has 14 amino acids. Germline V gene lookup returns CDR1 MDHEN and CDR2 SYDVKM. The germline V and J ends were trimmed by 2 bases and 2 bases, with 7 bases remaining between them. Before surgery, patients took at least one anti-epileptic drug.

Sequencing was performed on peripheral blood, taken at surgery. The chain uses TRBV28 and TRBJ1-3, with D hard to call. This clonotype was sampled from a boy between 10 and 17 years old with focal cortical dysplasia and intractable seizures. The CDR3 reads CASSLATPGNTIYF. The CDR3 nucleotides read TGTGCCAGCAGTTTAGCAACACCTGGAAACACCATATATTTT.